This TCR beta chain was captured in a study of OX40 agonist ivuxolimab in advanced cancers. Study at large: Every patient in dose escalation had hepatocellular carcinoma, melanoma, renal cell or head and neck cancer.

It was autoimmune disease history or systemic immunosuppression that excluded patients. The CDR3 totals 15 residues. The V gene's germline CDR1 is MDHEN and CDR2 SYDVKM. With 6 bases removed from V and 5 bases from J, the gap between germline ends came to 17 bases. This clone has only a few counts. Antigen specificity is unknown. Study-level findings and limits: Low clonal expansion, among the lowest seen, marked partial responders at 0.1-3.0 mg/kg.

Data came from immunoSEQ multiplex PCR; TCRdb stores just in-frame clones and leaves some out. The profile shows tens of thousands of clones, roughly 90% of them singletons. This specimen was CD4+ or CD8+ T cells sorted from blood, taken in a trial of the OX40 agonist ivuxolimab. V usage is TRBV28 and J usage is TRBJ1-5; D is unresolved. This sequence originates from an adult with an advanced solid tumor such as melanoma, head and neck, liver or kidney cancer. CDR3 nucleotide sequence: TGTGCCAGCAGACCCCTGGGATGGTACGATCAGCCCCAGCATTTT. This encodes CASRPLGWYDQPQHF. Full variable domain (remainder filled in from reference TRBV28 and TRBJ1-5): DVKVTQSSRYLVKRTGEKVFLECVQDMDHENMFWYRQDPGLGLRLIYFSYDVKMKEKGDIPEGYSVSREKKERFSLILESASTNQTSMYLCASRPLGWYDQPQHFGDGTRLSIL.